The 27 T cell receptor beta chains presented below share a single source sample, sequenced in a study of cytomegalovirus exposure and HLA in healthy donors. 60 Vbeta and 13 Jbeta primers were used in PCR. The assay was immunoSEQ multiplex PCR, and TCRdb's table has in-frame clones only and misses some. The profile shows 100,000 to 150,000 clones, approximately 8.6% of them singletons. Sequencing was done on a sample of PBMCs. The origin of the receptors is a woman in her forties in good health and CMV-seropositive.

This clone showed up just a few times. The rearrangement joins TRBV5-4 to TRBJ2-6, with TRBD1 matching 7 bases. CDR1 and CDR2 (germline): SGHNT, YYREEE (reference sequence). The CDR3 has 16 residues. V lost 3 bases, J lost 0 bases, and 3 bases stayed unmatched. The CDR3 protein is CASSWDSHSGANVLTF. For the CDR3, the DNA is TGTGCCAGCAGCTGGGACAGCCACTCTGGGGCCAACGTCCTGACTTTC. Variable domain in full (rest from reference TRBV5-4 and TRBJ2-6): ETGVTQSPTHLIKTRGQQVTLRCSSQSGHNTVSWYQQALGQGPQFIFQYYREEENGRGNFPPRFSGLQFPNYSSELNVNALELDDSALYLCASSWDSHSGANVLTFGAGSRLTVL.

Worth noting for this clone: The same CDR3 arises from other DNA sequences in this sample as well. The chain joins TRBV7-9 to TRBJ2-2; D uncertain. CDR3 size: 12 residues. V shed 5 bases and J shed 2 bases, with 3 bases lying between them. Germline lookup yields CDR1 SEHNR and CDR2 FQNEAQ (reference sequence). The CDR3 DNA sequence: TGTGCCAGCAGCCCTAACACCGGGGAGCTGTTTTTT. Its translation: CASSPNTGELFF. The variable domain in full, with the rest retrieved from reference TRBV7-9 and TRBJ2-2, is DTGVSQNPRHKITKRGQNVTFRCDPISEHNRLYWYRQTLGQGPEFLTYFQNEAQLEKSRLLSDRFSAERPKGSFSTLEIQRTEQGDSAMYLCASSPNTGELFFGEGSRLTVL.

The CDR3 DNA follows: TGTGCCATCAGTGAGTCGGGCGATGACAATGAAGCTTTCTTT. Amino acids: CAISESGDDNEAFF. This chain connects TRBV10-3 to TRBJ1-1; D remains ambiguous. CDR3 size: 14 residues. V gave up 0 bases and J gave up 7 bases, with 12 bases separating them. CDR1 is ENHRY, CDR2 SYGVKD, per germline.

The V and J genes are TRBV7-9 and TRBJ2-5; TRBD2 matches at 8 bases. V lost 5 bases and J lost 3; bases outside the gene matches: 17. This CDR3 is built from 18 residues. CDR1 is SEHNR, CDR2 FQNEAQ, per germline (reference sequence). DNA for the CDR3: TGTGCCAGCAGCCATACCCAAGCGGGGGCCATGAAAAAAGAGACCCAGTACTTC. Translation gives CASSHTQAGAMKKETQYF.

This clone occurred a few times. The chain is built from TRBV2 and TRBJ1-2; 9 nucleotides match TRBD1. V was clipped by 4 bases and J by 6 bases; unmatched bases: 6. The germline V gene has CDR1 SNHLY and CDR2 FYNNEI. The CDR3 is 14 residues long. The CDR3 sequence is CASSVDRGTNGYTF. The CDR3 DNA reads as TGTGCCAGCAGTGTGGACAGGGGAACCAATGGCTACACCTTC. The variable domain in full, completed from reference TRBV2 and TRBJ1-2, reads EPEVTQTPSHQVTQMGQEVILRCVPISNHLYFYWYRQILGQKVEFLVSFYNNEISEKSEIFDDQFSVERPDGSNFTLKIRSTKLEDSAMYFCASSVDRGTNGYTFGSGTRLTVV.

This clone was seen more than once but under ten times. The rearrangement joins TRBV2 to TRBJ2-2; TRBD2 matches at 14 bases. With V trimmed by 2 bases and J by 4 bases, 12 bases remained unmatched. The germline V gene encodes CDR1 SNHLY and CDR2 FYNNEI. This CDR3 region has 20 residues. CDR3 bases: TGTGCCAGCAGTGAAAGCGTGACTAGCGGGGGGGCCAGGTTCACCGGGGAGCTGTTTTTT. Translating it yields CASSESVTSGGARFTGELFF.

In this sample, this clone turned up a few times. The CDR3: CASSEWRGGQPQHF. DNA for the CDR3: TGTGCCAGCAGTGAATGGAGGGGCGGTCAGCCCCAGCATTTT. The rearrangement joins TRBV6-1 to TRBJ1-5, with a possible D match to TRBD1 (5 bases). CDR1 is MNHNS and CDR2 is SASEGT in the germline V gene. This CDR3 comprises 14 residues. Trimming cost V 2 bases and J 6 bases, with 11 bases left between them.

In its sample, this clone was seen a few times. V usage is TRBV5-4 and J usage is TRBJ1-1, with a weak D call TRBD1 (5 bases). With 7 bases removed from V and 2 bases from J, the gap between germline ends came to 12 bases. This CDR3 contains 13 residues. The germline gives CDR1 SGHNT, CDR2 YYREEE (reference sequence). The CDR3 here is CASGGGLNTEAFF. The CDR3, as DNA: TGTGCCAGCGGGGGGGGACTCAACACTGAAGCTTTCTTT.

This clone has only a few counts. The chain couples TRBV12-5 to TRBJ1-1; TRBD1 might be the D (6 bases). Germline V CDR1 and CDR2: LGHNT, FRNRAP. V was trimmed by 2 bases and J by 0 bases, leaving 7 bases between them. The CDR3 consists of 14 residues. CDR3: CASGLTGMNTEAFF. DNA for the CDR3: TGTGCTAGTGGTTTGACAGGGATGAACACTGAAGCTTTCTTT.

This clone has only a few counts. The chain links TRBV5-1 to TRBJ1-4, with TRBD1 matching over 7 bases. The V gene end was trimmed by 4 bases and the J gene end by 2 bases; junction bases not matched to a gene: 5. Germline V gives CDR1 SGHRS, CDR2 YFSETQ. CDR3 length equals 15 residues. CDR3 amino acids: CASSTTGATNEKLFF. The CDR3 nucleotides read TGCGCCAGCAGCACAACAGGGGCGACTAATGAAAAACTGTTTTTT.

The V gene is TRBV12-5, the J gene TRBJ2-1; TRBD2 matches 11 bases. Germline V gives CDR1 LGHNT, CDR2 FRNRAP. The CDR3 runs 15 residues. The V segment lost 4 bases and the J segment 8 bases; nucleotides outside the gene matches: 7. DNA of the CDR3: TGTGCTAGTGGTTCGGCTAGCGGGGGGAGACATGAGCAGTTCTTC. It yields the protein CASGSASGGRHEQFF.

This chain connects TRBV9 to TRBJ1-6; TRBD1 matches at 7 bases. The V gene end was trimmed by 3 bases and the J gene end by 4 bases; junction bases not matched to a gene: 4. In germline, CDR1 is SGDLS, CDR2 YYNGEE. The CDR3 is made up of 15 amino acids. CDR3 nucleotide sequence: TGTGCCAGCAGCGAGGGACAGCCTTATAATTCACCCCTCCACTTT. Protein product: CASSEGQPYNSPLHF.

A few counts support this clone. The V call is TRBV19, the J call TRBJ2-7, with D maybe TRBD2 (7 bases). The CDR3 totals 15 residues. The germline V and J ends were trimmed by 7 bases and 5 bases, with 21 bases remaining between them. Looked up from germline, CDR1 is LNHDA and CDR2 is SQIVND (reference sequence). The CDR3 protein is CASTPRGAGWNEQYF. CDR3 bases: TGTGCCAGTACCCCTCGGGGGGCGGGGTGGAACGAGCAGTACTTC.

The gene calls are TRBV5-1 and TRBJ2-6; no definite D call. CDR1 is SGHRS and CDR2 is YFSETQ in the germline V gene. V lost 4 bases, J lost 0 bases, and 14 bases lay in between. The CDR3 sequence is 17 residues long. CDR3 nucleotide sequence: TGCGCCAGCAGCCCCTCCCCCTCCGGCTCTGGGGCCAACGTCCTGACTTTC. Its protein is CASSPSPSGSGANVLTF.

This clone was seen a handful of times. This chain joins TRBV30 and TRBJ1-6; tentative D call: TRBD1 (5 bases). Germline CDR1 reads GTSNPN; CDR2 reads SVGIG (reference sequence). V lost 2 bases to trimming and J lost 6 bases, with 14 bases between them. The CDR3 is 15 residues long. The CDR3 loop is CAWSPRDYSNSPLHF. The CDR3 nucleotides read TGTGCCTGGAGTCCCAGGGATTACTCTAATTCACCCCTCCACTTT.

The gene calls are TRBV6-1 and TRBJ1-5, with D possibly being TRBD1 (6 bases). V dropped 5 bases and J dropped 1 base, with 12 bases sitting between them. This CDR3 is built from 15 residues. Germline values: CDR1 MNHNS, CDR2 SASEGT. CDR3 region: CASSRTASSNQPQHF. In nucleotides, the CDR3 is TGTGCCAGCAGTAGGACAGCTTCGAGCAATCAGCCCCAGCATTTT.

The J gene is TRBJ2-5, the V gene TRBV7-9; possibly TRBD1 for D (6 bases). The end of the DNA fits TRBJ2-7 better, so the J call may be wrong. CDR3 length: 15 amino acids. Germline CDR1 SEHNR, CDR2 FQNEAQ (reference sequence). The CDR3 is CASSSPRGVSYEQYF. The CDR3, as DNA: TGTGCCAGCAGCTCCCCCAGGGGAGTCTCCTACGAGCAGTACTTC.

This clone was seen a few times. The chain links TRBV28 to TRBJ1-1; TRBD1 agrees at 8 bases. Germline assignment: CDR1 MDHEN and CDR2 SYDVKM. The CDR3 totals 16 residues. Germline trimming cut 5 bases from V and 3 bases from J; bases unmatched to any gene: 11. The CDR3, as DNA: TGTGCCAGCAGTCCCTTGGACAGGGTCACTGACACTGAAGCTTTCTTT. Amino acid sequence: CASSPLDRVTDTEAFF.

This clone was detected many times. The J gene is TRBJ1-1, the V gene TRBV10-1; D ambiguous. The CDR3 contains 16 residues. The germline CDR1 and CDR2 sequences are WNHNN and SYGVQD (reference sequence). Trimming removed 2 bases from V and 1 base from J, with 14 bases in between. CDR3 in amino acids: CASSELPWSENTEAFF. In DNA form, the CDR3 reads TGCGCCAGCAGTGAGCTCCCGTGGAGTGAGAACACTGAAGCTTTCTTT.

This clone was seen a handful of times. The rearrangement uses TRBV5-4 and TRBJ2-7; D is ambiguous. Trimming shortened V by 0 bases and J by 0 bases, and 4 bases separated the two germline ends. CDR1 and CDR2 from the germline V gene are SGHNT and YYREEE (reference sequence). This CDR3 has 13 residues. This chain's CDR3 is CASSLDNSYEQYF. CDR3 bases: TGTGCCAGCAGCTTGGACAACTCCTACGAGCAGTACTTC.

Only a few counts were recorded for this clone. The V and J genes are TRBV28 and TRBJ1-1; a weak D match, TRBD1 (6 bases). V lost 7 bases and J 5 bases, leaving 11 bases between the germline ends. Germline V gene lookup returns CDR1 MDHEN and CDR2 SYDVKM. The CDR3 contains 12 residues. DNA of the CDR3: TGTGCCAGCAAACAGGGAAGGACTGAAGCTTTCTTT. This codes for CASKQGRTEAFF. Together with reference TRBV28 and TRBJ1-1, the CDR3 gives the full variable domain: DVKVTQSSRYLVKRTGEKVFLECVQDMDHENMFWYRQDPGLGLRLIYFSYDVKMKEKGDIPEGYSVSREKKERFSLILESASTNQTSMYLCASKQGRTEAFFGQGTRLTVV.

This chain links TRBV5-6 with TRBJ1-2; perhaps TRBD1 as D (6 bases). V lost 4 bases and J lost 4, with 17 bases in between. This CDR3 has 15 residues. The germline V gene encodes CDR1 SGHDT and CDR2 YYEEEE. The CDR3 loop is CASSRGGGASYGYTF. The CDR3 DNA is TGTGCCAGCAGCCGGGGCGGGGGGGCAAGCTATGGCTACACCTTC.

Only a few counts were recorded for this clone. CDR3 loop: CASTGASGYEQYF. CDR3 DNA: TGTGCCAGCACTGGGGCATCGGGTTACGAGCAGTACTTC. The genes are TRBV27 and TRBJ2-7; possible D gene TRBD1, 5 bases. CDR1 and CDR2 from the germline V gene are MNHEY and SMNVEV (reference sequence). Trimming removed 7 bases from V and 4 bases from J, with 14 bases in between. The CDR3 is made up of 13 amino acids.

The table lists this clone with a count of one. This chain connects TRBV5-1 to TRBJ1-4; tentative D call: TRBD1 (5 bases). Germline V gene data show CDR1 as SGHRS and CDR2 as YFSETQ. CDR3 length: 14 amino acids. With 2 bases removed from V and 6 bases from J, the gap between germline ends came to 11 bases. The CDR3 DNA is TGCGCCAGCAGCTTTGGAAAGGGGTATGAAAAACTGTTTTTT. Encoded protein: CASSFGKGYEKLFF.

The chain joins TRBV6-4 to TRBJ2-7, with D possibly matching TRBD1 (6 bases). The V gene's germline CDR1 is MRHNA and CDR2 SNTAGT. Trimming cost V 0 bases and J 3 bases, with 15 bases left between them. There are 16 residues in the CDR3. The CDR3 protein is CASSDSVARTVYEQYF. CDR3 DNA: TGTGCCAGCAGTGACTCGGTTGCCAGGACAGTCTACGAGCAGTACTTC.

V gene TRBV2 combines with J gene TRBJ2-6, with 9 bases aligning to TRBD1. Germline V gene lookup returns CDR1 SNHLY and CDR2 FYNNEI. Trimming at V came to 6 bases and at J to 0 bases, leaving 9 bases not matched to a gene. This CDR3 has 18 amino acids. The CDR3 is CASRGLQGAGSGANVLTF. CDR3 bases: TGTGCCAGCAGGGGACTACAGGGGGCAGGCTCTGGGGCCAACGTCCTGACTTTC.

The chain combines TRBV7-9 with TRBJ2-5; possible D gene TRBD2, 6 bases. The CDR3 is 13 amino acids. The V end lost 7 bases, the J end lost 2 bases, and 11 bases lay between the germline ends. Germline CDR1 reads SEHNR; CDR2 reads FQNEAQ (reference sequence). The CDR3, as DNA: TGTGCCAGCACCCCGGAGGGGCAAGAGACCCAGTACTTC. It is translated as CASTPEGQETQYF.